One and the same sample provided the 21 T cell receptor beta chains below, sequenced in a study of cytomegalovirus exposure and HLA in healthy donors. PCR amplification relied on 60 Vbeta primers (plus 13 Jbeta primers). The table came from immunoSEQ multiplex PCR; TCRdb's copy has only in-frame clones and leaves some out. The table has about 200,000 clones, 65% to 90% seen once. Sequenced input: PBMCs. These receptors all come from a girl between 5 and 17 years old in good health and CMV-seronegative.

The chain carries TRBV7-2 and TRBJ2-2, with 7 nucleotides matching TRBD1. CDR1 is SGHTA and CDR2 is FQGNSA in the germline V gene. CDR3 length: 14 amino acids. With 4 bases clipped from V and 5 bases from J, the junction kept 4 bases outside the gene matches. This chain's CDR3 is CASSSQQGTGELFF. CDR3 DNA: TGTGCCAGCAGCTCGCAACAGGGGACCGGGGAGCTGTTTTTT.

The chain uses TRBV5-1 and TRBJ2-7; possibly TRBD1 for D (6 bases). Germline lookup yields CDR1 SGHRS and CDR2 YFSETQ. The CDR3 is 15 residues long. V lost 4 bases and J 4 bases, leaving 18 bases between the germline ends. The CDR3 protein is CASSPPGQLLYEQYF. The CDR3, as DNA: TGCGCCAGCAGCCCACCGGGACAACTTCTATACGAGCAGTACTTC.

The gene calls are TRBV13 and TRBJ2-1, with TRBD2 as a possible D gene (5 bases). Germline V CDR1 and CDR2: PRHDT, FYEKMQ (reference sequence). V was trimmed by 5 bases and J by 8 bases, leaving 19 bases between them. The CDR3 totals 15 residues. The CDR3 protein is CASSHPSISGDEQFF. CDR3 DNA: TGTGCCAGCAGCCACCCAAGTATTTCCGGGGATGAGCAGTTCTTC.

The chain combines TRBV6-1 with TRBJ1-2; D is undetermined. Germline lookup yields CDR1 MNHNS and CDR2 SASEGT. Between the trimmed V and J ends, which lost 6 bases and 4 bases, there was a span of 15 bases. The CDR3 has 14 residues. The CDR3 region is CASRELARGYGYTF. CDR3 DNA sequence: TGTGCCAGCAGAGAACTCGCGCGTGGCTATGGCTACACCTTC.

The chain couples TRBV7-9 to TRBJ1-1; TRBD1 matches 9 bases. The CDR3 contains 13 residues. Germline V CDR1 and CDR2: SEHNR, FQNEAQ (reference sequence). Germline trimming cut 5 bases from V and 8 bases from J; bases unmatched to any gene: 6. CDR3 protein: CASSITGGSEAFF. In DNA, the CDR3 is TGTGCCAGCAGCATCACAGGGGGCTCAGAAGCTTTCTTT. Together with reference TRBV7-9 and TRBJ1-1, the CDR3 gives the full variable domain: DTGVSQNPRHKITKRGQNVTFRCDPISEHNRLYWYRQTLGQGPEFLTYFQNEAQLEKSRLLSDRFSAERPKGSFSTLEIQRTEQGDSAMYLCASSITGGSEAFFGQGTRLTVV.

This sequence joins TRBV27 and TRBJ1-6; weak D call: TRBD1 (6 bases). Trimming removed 1 base from V and 7 bases from J, with 14 bases in between. This CDR3 is 16 amino acids long. CDR1 and CDR2 (germline): MNHEY, SMNVEV (reference sequence). CDR3 DNA: TGTGCCAGCAGTTTATTTTCACAGGGTGAGAATTCACCCCTCCACTTT. It codes for CASSLFSQGENSPLHF.

The rearrangement links TRBV6-1 to TRBJ1-6; the D is unclear. From germline, CDR1 is MNHNS and CDR2 SASEGT. Trimming removed 10 bases at V and 9 bases at J, with 19 bases between. This CDR3 has 14 residues. The CDR3 nucleotides read TGTGCCATCCTGGACTCGATATTAGGTTCACCCCTCCACTTT. Protein product: CAILDSILGSPLHF.

The chain couples TRBV5-6 to TRBJ2-5; TRBD1 agrees at 8 bases. The length of the CDR3 is 14 residues. Per germline, CDR1 SGHDT and CDR2 YYEEEE. Trimming cost V 3 bases and J 2 bases; bases outside gene matches: 3. CDR3 sequence (DNA): TGTGCCAGCAGCTGGGGGACAGGTCAAGAGACCCAGTACTTC. Translation gives CASSWGTGQETQYF.

J is TRBJ1-2 and V is TRBV27; 7 positions agree with TRBD1. V was clipped by 3 bases and J by 4 bases; unmatched bases: 8. The CDR3 is 15 residues long. Germline lookup yields CDR1 MNHEY and CDR2 SMNVEV (reference sequence). CDR3 residues: CASSFSIWDSYGYTF. The CDR3 nucleotides read TGTGCCAGCAGTTTTTCGATTTGGGACAGCTATGGCTACACCTTC.

The chain couples TRBV10-1 to TRBJ2-3, with TRBD2 matching 7 bases. Germline V gene sequence: CDR1 WNHNN, CDR2 SYGVQD (reference sequence). Trimming cost V 10 bases and J 5 bases; bases outside gene matches: 18. The CDR3 contains 16 residues. The CDR3 sequence is CAILALSEREKDTQYF. The CDR3 DNA is TGCGCCATCCTCGCCCTCTCAGAGCGGGAAAAAGATACGCAGTATTTT.

The rearrangement joins TRBV27 to TRBJ1-2; no firm D call. This CDR3 comprises 14 residues. Trimming cost V 2 bases and J 0 bases, with 7 bases left between them. Germline CDR1 and CDR2: MNHEY and SMNVEV (reference sequence). The CDR3 region is CASSLTVSNYGYTF. CDR3 DNA sequence: TGTGCCAGCAGTTTAACGGTATCTAACTATGGCTACACCTTC.

CDR3 loop: CACVGVFHSNTEAFF. The DNA of the CDR3 is TGTGCCTGCGTCGGGGTATTTCACAGTAACACTGAAGCTTTCTTT. The chain couples TRBV28 to TRBJ1-1; D ambiguous. The CDR3 is 15 residues long. V was cut by 11 bases and J by 2 bases, with 21 bases left in between. CDR1 is MDHEN and CDR2 is SYDVKM in the germline V gene.

A single count supports this clone. The V and J genes are TRBV28 and TRBJ1-6; 8 nucleotides agree with TRBD1. The germline V gene has CDR1 MDHEN and CDR2 SYDVKM. Germline trimming cut 2 bases from V and 7 bases from J; bases unmatched to any gene: 10. This CDR3 region has 17 residues. CDR3 DNA sequence: TGTGCCAGCAGTTTAGTAGCCTCGGACAGGGAGAATTCACCCCTCCACTTT. Amino acid sequence: CASSLVASDRENSPLHF.

Note on this clone: In the same sample, other DNA sequences code for this CDR3. The chain uses TRBV6-1 and TRBJ1-1, with TRBD1 identical over 8 bases. With V trimmed by 10 bases and J by 1 base, 8 bases remained unmatched. The CDR3 covers 14 residues. Germline V lookup: CDR1 MNHNS, CDR2 SASEGT. The CDR3 DNA reads TGTGCCACTCGGACAGGGAGAAGGAACACTGAAGCTTTCTTT. It is translated as CATRTGRRNTEAFF.

The genes are TRBV25-1 and TRBJ2-6; 7 bases match TRBD1. The CDR3 totals 18 residues. Germline CDR1 and CDR2: MGHDK and SYGVNS. V shed 4 bases, J shed 0 bases, and the junction held 9 bases outside the gene matches. CDR3 sequence reads: CASSGFEGAPSGANVLTF. CDR3 sequence (DNA): TGTGCCAGCAGTGGCTTTGAGGGGGCCCCCTCTGGGGCCAACGTCCTGACTTTC.

Written as DNA, the CDR3 is TGTGCCAGCAGTTCGACCGGGACCCGGGGGAGGCAAGAGACCCAGTACTTC. This gives the protein CASSSTGTRGRQETQYF. The rearrangement joins TRBV27 to TRBJ2-5; D may be TRBD2 (6 bases). CDR3 length: 17 amino acids. The V and J ends lost 4 bases and 2 bases respectively, with 20 bases between them. The germline V gene encodes CDR1 MNHEY and CDR2 SMNVEV (reference sequence).

J is TRBJ1-2 and V is TRBV5-4; D not certain. V dropped 4 bases and J dropped 0 bases, with 7 bases sitting between them. This CDR3 is 13 amino acids long. Germline V gene lookup returns CDR1 SGHNT and CDR2 YYREEE (reference sequence). CDR3 coding DNA: TGTGCCAGCAGCGGCGGTACTAACTATGGCTACACCTTC. Translating it yields CASSGGTNYGYTF.

This chain joins TRBV5-5 and TRBJ1-6; D not certain. Germline CDR1 reads SGHKS; CDR2 reads YYEKEE (reference sequence). The ends were cut back, 4 bases at V and 6 bases at J, with 11 bases in the middle. The CDR3 length is 14 residues. CDR3 region: CASSHPGANSPLHF. CDR3 bases: TGTGCCAGCAGCCACCCGGGAGCTAATTCACCCCTCCACTTT. Full variable domain (rest looked up from reference TRBV5-5 and TRBJ1-6): DAGVTQSPTHLIKTRGQQVTLRCSPISGHKSVSWYQQVLGQGPQFIFQYYEKEERGRGNFPDRFSARQFPNYSSELNVNALLLGDSALYLCASSHPGANSPLHFGNGTRLTVT.

J is TRBJ2-7 and V is TRBV27; TRBD1 matches at 7 bases. Germline values: CDR1 MNHEY, CDR2 SMNVEV (reference sequence). V lost 6 bases, J lost 3 bases, and 8 bases stayed unmatched. The CDR3 is 14 amino acids. CDR3 coding DNA: TGTGCCAGCAGCTTTGGGACAGCCAACTACGAGCAGTACTTC. Translating gives CASSFGTANYEQYF.

The rearrangement joins TRBV7-2 to TRBJ2-7; 9 positions match TRBD1. This CDR3 is 16 amino acids long. With 1 base clipped from V and 3 bases from J, the junction kept 7 bases outside the gene matches. Looked up from germline, CDR1 is SGHTA and CDR2 is FQGNSA. In nucleotides, the CDR3 is TGTGCCAGCAGCTTAGGGACAGGGGATGGTTTCTACGAGCAGTACTTC. Protein sequence: CASSLGTGDGFYEQYF. The variable domain in full, completed from reference TRBV7-2 and TRBJ2-7, reads GAGVSQSPSNKVTEKGKDVELRCDPISGHTALYWYRQSLGQGLEFLIYFQGNSAPDKSGLPSDRFSAERTGGSVSTLTIQRTQQEDSAVYLCASSLGTGDGFYEQYFGPGTRLTVT.

This chain uses TRBV28 with TRBJ1-1; a possible D gene is TRBD1 (5 bases). This CDR3 contains 13 residues. Germline V CDR1 and CDR2: MDHEN, SYDVKM. Trimming shortened V by 5 bases and J by 10 bases, and 17 bases separated the two germline ends. DNA of the CDR3: TGTGCCAGCAGTCCCCTGACAGTCCTGGGAGCTTTCTTT. Translated: CASSPLTVLGAFF.